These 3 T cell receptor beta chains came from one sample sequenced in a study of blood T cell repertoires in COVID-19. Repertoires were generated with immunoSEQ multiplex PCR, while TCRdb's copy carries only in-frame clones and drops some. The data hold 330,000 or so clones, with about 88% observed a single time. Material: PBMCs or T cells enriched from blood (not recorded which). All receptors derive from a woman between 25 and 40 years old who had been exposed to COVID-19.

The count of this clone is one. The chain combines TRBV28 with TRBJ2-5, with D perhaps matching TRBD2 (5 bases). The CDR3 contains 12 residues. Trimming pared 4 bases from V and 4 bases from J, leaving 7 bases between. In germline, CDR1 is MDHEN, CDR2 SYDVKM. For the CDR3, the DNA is TGTGCCAGCAGTTCGGGGAGAGAGACCCAGTACTTC. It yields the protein CASSSGRETQYF.

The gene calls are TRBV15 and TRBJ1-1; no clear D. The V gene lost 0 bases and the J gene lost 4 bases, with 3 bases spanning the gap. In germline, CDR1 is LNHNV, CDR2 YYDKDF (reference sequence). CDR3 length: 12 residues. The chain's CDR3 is CATSRESTEAFF. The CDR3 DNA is TGTGCCACCAGCAGAGAGAGCACTGAAGCTTTCTTT.

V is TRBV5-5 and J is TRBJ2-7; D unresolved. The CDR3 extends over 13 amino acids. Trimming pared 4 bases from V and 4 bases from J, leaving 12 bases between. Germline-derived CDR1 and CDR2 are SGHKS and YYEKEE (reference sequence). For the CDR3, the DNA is TGTGCCAGCAGCCGTCAGAAGTTTTACGAGCAGTACTTC. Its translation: CASSRQKFYEQYF.